The present entry profiles one T cell receptor (beta chain) with its context. What it binds is unknown. Method: immunoSEQ multiplex PCR; TCRdb's copy keeps in-frame clones and lacks some. This sample has some 1 million clones, with about 74% found just once. Each of the donors was a healthy adult who was HIV-negative and had not had a recent acute infection or vaccination. The entry originates in a study of shared clonotypes between healthy human individuals. V lost 0 bases, J lost 3 bases, and 7 bases lay in between. CDR1 is SGHAT, CDR2 FQNNGV, per germline. This CDR3 contains 14 residues. Study-wide results and limits: Shared clonotypes across all four donors exceeded non-shared ones in generation probability. Only blood samples were collected, and tissue repertoires likely differ.

The source is a young man in good health. The chain has TRBV11-2 and TRBJ2-3; no definite D call. Sequenced input: memory CD4+ T cells sorted from blood. Subset in this sample: CD45RA-negative fraction. The chain's CDR3 is CASSLDRQTDTQYF. The CDR3 region has the DNA TGTGCCAGCAGCTTAGATCGCCAGACAGATACGCAGTATTTT.